This T cell receptor beta chain was found in a study of cytomegalovirus exposure and HLA in healthy donors. 13 Jbeta primers and 60 Vbeta primers were used for the PCR. The protocol was immunoSEQ multiplex PCR, while the TCRdb copy is restricted to in-frame clones and leaves out a portion. The repertoire holds some 150,000 clones, with over 75% as singletons. Trimming took off 4 bases at V and 8 bases at J, with 17 bases between the two ends. Germline values: CDR1 SGHDN, CDR2 FVKESK. The CDR3 loop spans 14 amino acids. The chain uses TRBV14 and TRBJ1-2, with D maybe TRBD1 (6 bases). The origin of this receptor is a man aged 50 to 59 in good health and CMV-seronegative. Material: PBMCs. The CDR3 spells CASSPGGALRGYTF. CDR3 nucleotides: TGTGCCAGCAGCCCTGGGGGGGCGCTTCGCGGCTACACCTTC.